Listed below are T cell receptor beta chains from one sample, sequenced in a study of graft-versus-host responses after intestinal transplantation. Antigen specificity for these receptors is unknown. Produced via immunoSEQ multiplex PCR; TCRdb's table is partial and in-frame only. The sample lists over 45,000 clones, more than 70% occurring once. The source material was unstimulated CD4+ T cells sorted from spleen or lymph node cells, sampled before transplant. The receptors here all came from a human donor who was the organ donor for an intestinal transplant. Each CDR3 is given with its conserved first and last residue. A D gene is named only where the DNA matches it firmly. A row's size may be missing; if present it is once, few, many or a size class.

clone_size: NA
v_call: TRBV5-1
d_call: TRBD2
j_call: TRBJ2-7
cdr3_aa: CASSFYSGRAVEQYF
cdr3_nt: TGCGCCAGCAGCTTCTATAGCGGGAGGGCCGTCGAGCAGTACTTC

clone_size: NA
v_call: TRBV4-2
d_call: NA
j_call: TRBJ1-2
cdr3_aa: CASSQVVDCRFDYGYTF
cdr3_nt: TGTGCCAGCAGCCAAGTTGTCGACTGCCGTTTCGACTATGGCTACACCTTC

clone_size: NA
v_call: TRBV2
d_call: NA
j_call: TRBJ2-1
cdr3_aa: CASSETGFEQFF
cdr3_nt: TGTGCCAGCAGCGAGACAGGATTTGAGCAGTTCTTC

clone_size: NA
v_call: TRBV11-3
d_call: TRBD2
j_call: TRBJ2-7
cdr3_aa: CASSLVPRLAGVYEQYF
cdr3_nt: TGTGCCAGCAGCTTAGTTCCTCGACTAGCGGGAGTCTACGAGCAGTACTTC

clone_size: NA
v_call: TRBV6-4
d_call: TRBD2
j_call: TRBJ2-2
cdr3_aa: CASSELAGTGELFF
cdr3_nt: TGTGCCAGCAGTGAACTAGCGGGAACCGGGGAGCTGTTTTTT

clone_size: NA
v_call: TRBV6-6
d_call: NA
j_call: TRBJ1-1
cdr3_aa: CASVRGHGRDTEAFF
cdr3_nt: TGTGCCAGCGTCAGGGGCCACGGTCGGGACACTGAAGCTTTCTTT

clone_size: NA
v_call: TRBV7-2
d_call: TRBD1
j_call: TRBJ1-1
cdr3_aa: CASSYLRTGGDTEAFF
cdr3_nt: TGTGCCAGCAGCTACCTAAGGACAGGAGGGGACACTGAAGCTTTCTTT

clone_size: NA
v_call: TRBV5-6
d_call: TRBD2
j_call: TRBJ2-1
cdr3_aa: CASSLRGLAGGQFF
cdr3_nt: TGTGCCAGCAGCTTAAGAGGACTAGCGGGAGGTCAGTTCTTC

clone_size: NA
v_call: TRBV7-2
d_call: NA
j_call: TRBJ1-4
cdr3_aa: CASSLEVARRGATNEKLFF
cdr3_nt: TGTGCCAGCAGCTTAGAGGTTGCGAGGCGCGGGGCAACTAATGAAAAACTGTTTTTT

clone_size: NA
v_call: TRBV2
d_call: TRBD1
j_call: TRBJ2-7
cdr3_aa: CASSLQTGHEQYF
cdr3_nt: TGTGCCAGCAGCCTCCAGACAGGGCACGAGCAGTACTTC

clone_size: NA
v_call: TRBV5-1
d_call: TRBD1
j_call: TRBJ1-2
cdr3_aa: CASNPGTGGDYTF
cdr3_nt: TGCGCCAGCAACCCAGGGACAGGGGGCGACTACACCTTC

clone_size: NA
v_call: TRBV19
d_call: TRBD2
j_call: TRBJ2-3
cdr3_aa: CASTPRLAGDSDTQYF
cdr3_nt: TGTGCCAGTACCCCCAGACTAGCGGGAGATTCGGATACGCAGTATTTT

clone_size: NA
v_call: TRBV7-9
d_call: NA
j_call: TRBJ2-3
cdr3_aa: CASSLATTADTQYF
cdr3_nt: TGTGCCAGCAGCTTAGCGACTACCGCAGATACGCAGTATTTT

clone_size: NA
v_call: TRBV19
d_call: NA
j_call: TRBJ1-4
cdr3_aa: CASSIFQGINEKLFF
cdr3_nt: TGTGCCAGTAGTATATTCCAGGGAATTAATGAAAAACTGTTTTTT

clone_size: few
v_call: TRBV18
d_call: NA
j_call: TRBJ1-4
cdr3_aa: CASSPPARFNEKLFF
cdr3_nt: TGTGCCAGCTCACCACCGGCTAGATTTAATGAAAAACTGTTTTTT

clone_size: NA
v_call: TRBV7-8
d_call: NA
j_call: TRBJ2-5
cdr3_aa: CASSLGWEQTQYF
cdr3_nt: TGTGCCAGCAGCTTAGGGTGGGAGCAGACCCAGTACTTC

clone_size: NA
v_call: TRBV9
d_call: TRBD2
j_call: TRBJ2-2
cdr3_aa: CASSVGKRLAGVANTGELFF
cdr3_nt: TGTGCCAGCAGCGTAGGTAAGAGGCTAGCGGGAGTAGCGAACACCGGGGAGCTGTTTTTT

clone_size: NA
v_call: TRBV9
d_call: TRBD2
j_call: TRBJ2-7
cdr3_aa: CASSAGSGRHEQYF
cdr3_nt: TGTGCCAGCAGCGCCGGTAGCGGGAGGCACGAGCAGTACTTC

clone_size: NA
v_call: TRBV5-6
d_call: TRBD2
j_call: TRBJ2-1
cdr3_aa: CASSFLLAGGAGQFF
cdr3_nt: TGTGCCAGCAGCTTTCTTCTAGCGGGAGGCGCAGGGCAGTTCTTC

clone_size: NA
v_call: TRBV18
d_call: NA
j_call: TRBJ1-5
cdr3_aa: CASSPNREGEPQHF
cdr3_nt: TGTGCCAGCTCACCGAACAGGGAAGGTGAGCCCCAGCATTTT

clone_size: NA
v_call: TRBV6-5
d_call: TRBD2
j_call: TRBJ2-1
cdr3_aa: CASSPSRGYNEQFF
cdr3_nt: TGTGCCAGCAGTCCTTCGCGGGGGTACAATGAGCAGTTCTTC

clone_size: NA
v_call: TRBV7-2
d_call: TRBD1
j_call: TRBJ2-1
cdr3_aa: CASSILTGWKYNEQFF
cdr3_nt: TGTGCCAGCAGCATCTTGACAGGGTGGAAGTACAATGAGCAGTTCTTC

clone_size: once
v_call: TRBV19
d_call: TRBD1
j_call: TRBJ1-1
cdr3_aa: CASTPVGQGYTEAFF
cdr3_nt: TGTGCCAGTACCCCCGTGGGACAGGGGTACACTGAAGCTTTCTTT

clone_size: NA
v_call: TRBV9
d_call: TRBD1
j_call: TRBJ1-2
cdr3_aa: CASSAAWTGEGYTF
cdr3_nt: TGTGCCAGCAGCGCGGCCTGGACAGGGGAAGGCTACACCTTC

clone_size: NA
v_call: TRBV27
d_call: NA
j_call: TRBJ1-6
cdr3_aa: CASRGDGYSPLHF
cdr3_nt: TGTGCCAGCAGAGGCGACGGGTATTCACCCCTCCACTTT

clone_size: NA
v_call: TRBV28
d_call: TRBD2
j_call: TRBJ2-5
cdr3_aa: CASSYLGGGIGETQYF
cdr3_nt: TGTGCCAGCAGTTATTTGGGCGGGGGGATTGGGGAGACCCAGTACTTC

clone_size: NA
v_call: TRBV6-6
d_call: TRBD2
j_call: TRBJ2-3
cdr3_aa: CASSSREGTDTQYF
cdr3_nt: TGTGCCAGCAGTTCCCGGGAGGGCACAGATACGCAGTATTTT

clone_size: once
v_call: TRBV27
d_call: NA
j_call: TRBJ1-1
cdr3_aa: CASSSRGNTEAFF
cdr3_nt: TGTGCCAGCAGTTCCCGGGGGAACACTGAAGCTTTCTTT

clone_size: NA
v_call: TRBV6-1
d_call: NA
j_call: TRBJ1-4
cdr3_aa: CAGQGTNEKLFF
cdr3_nt: TGTGCCGGTCAGGGAACTAATGAAAAACTGTTTTTT

clone_size: NA
v_call: TRBV6-5
d_call: NA
j_call: TRBJ1-2
cdr3_aa: CASTKGPQLSYGYTF
cdr3_nt: TGTGCCAGCACCAAGGGGCCCCAACTCTCCTATGGCTACACCTTC

clone_size: NA
v_call: TRBV5-5
d_call: TRBD1
j_call: TRBJ2-2
cdr3_aa: CASRPGQGTGELFF
cdr3_nt: TGTGCCAGCAGGCCGGGACAGGGGACCGGGGAGCTGTTTTTT

clone_size: NA
v_call: TRBV7-8
d_call: NA
j_call: TRBJ1-1
cdr3_aa: CASSINRVGGTEAFF
cdr3_nt: TGTGCCAGCAGCATAAACAGGGTGGGTGGCACTGAAGCTTTCTTT

clone_size: NA
v_call: TRBV7-3
d_call: TRBD2
j_call: TRBJ2-4
cdr3_aa: CASSLICRREASNIQYF
cdr3_nt: TGTGCCAGCAGCTTAATCTGTAGGCGGGAGGCCTCAAACATTCAGTACTTC

clone_size: NA
v_call: TRBV2
d_call: TRBD1
j_call: TRBJ1-4
cdr3_aa: CASKGQGNEKLFF
cdr3_nt: TGTGCCAGCAAAGGACAGGGTAATGAAAAACTGTTTTTT

clone_size: NA
v_call: TRBV2
d_call: NA
j_call: TRBJ1-4
cdr3_aa: CATAGGTNEKLFF
cdr3_nt: TGTGCCACCGCCGGGGGAACTAATGAAAAACTGTTTTTT

clone_size: NA
v_call: TRBV9
d_call: NA
j_call: TRBJ2-2
cdr3_aa: CASSVADIRGTGELFF
cdr3_nt: TGTGCCAGCAGCGTAGCGGATATTCGGGGCACCGGGGAGCTGTTTTTT

clone_size: NA
v_call: TRBV5-1
d_call: TRBD2
j_call: TRBJ2-2
cdr3_aa: CASSLTGLAGDGTGELFF
cdr3_nt: TGCGCCAGCAGCTTAACGGGACTAGCGGGAGACGGCACCGGGGAGCTGTTTTTT

clone_size: NA
v_call: TRBV7-9
d_call: TRBD1
j_call: TRBJ2-7
cdr3_aa: CASSLKGCTGTGCYEQYF
cdr3_nt: TGTGCCAGCAGCTTAAAAGGGTGTACCGGGACAGGGTGCTACGAGCAGTACTTC

clone_size: NA
v_call: TRBV28
d_call: TRBD1
j_call: TRBJ2-5
cdr3_aa: CASSPRKDRRETQYF
cdr3_nt: TGTGCCAGCAGTCCACGTAAGGACAGGAGGGAGACCCAGTACTTC

clone_size: NA
v_call: TRBV28
d_call: NA
j_call: TRBJ1-2
cdr3_aa: CASSSPGGPPDGYTF
cdr3_nt: TGTGCCAGCAGTTCTCCCGGGGGGCCTCCGGATGGCTACACCTTC

clone_size: NA
v_call: TRBV5-1
d_call: NA
j_call: TRBJ2-7
cdr3_aa: CASSVYGLESYEQYF
cdr3_nt: TGCGCCAGCAGCGTATACGGACTGGAATCCTACGAGCAGTACTTC

clone_size: NA
v_call: TRBV6-6
d_call: NA
j_call: TRBJ1-4
cdr3_aa: CASSKTGNEKLFF
cdr3_nt: TGTGCCAGCAGTAAGACGGGTAATGAAAAACTGTTTTTT

clone_size: NA
v_call: TRBV7-9
d_call: NA
j_call: TRBJ2-7
cdr3_aa: CASSSRRGQGAYEQYF
cdr3_nt: TGTGCCAGCAGCTCCCGGAGGGGGCAGGGGGCCTACGAGCAGTACTTC

clone_size: NA
v_call: TRBV5-1
d_call: NA
j_call: TRBJ2-3
cdr3_aa: CASSLGPGGSADTQYF
cdr3_nt: TGCGCCAGCAGCTTGGGGCCAGGAGGTTCTGCAGATACGCAGTATTTT

clone_size: once
v_call: TRBV29-1
d_call: NA
j_call: TRBJ1-1
cdr3_aa: CSGNWGTTEAFF
cdr3_nt: TGCAGCGGTAACTGGGGCACCACTGAAGCTTTCTTT

clone_size: NA
v_call: TRBV28
d_call: TRBD1
j_call: TRBJ2-1
cdr3_aa: CASSSRQGYGEQFF
cdr3_nt: TGTGCCAGCAGTTCGCGACAGGGATATGGTGAGCAGTTCTTC